A single T cell receptor beta chain is shown here with its context. What it binds is not known. Assay used: immunoSEQ multiplex PCR; TCRdb lists only in-frame clones, some missing. This repertoire shows 120,000 or so clones, roughly 90% found once; its top ten account for over 1.1%. These donors were members of the roughly 120-subject validation cohort, a group separate from the approximately 670-subject first cohort. The sample is drawn from a study of cytomegalovirus exposure and HLA in healthy donors. General study points: Reported performance of the classifier showed diagnosis of cytomegalovirus status with high specificity and sensitivity. Cytomegalovirus association was assigned to 170 or so TCR beta chains. A few chains linked to CMV were shown in vitro to be specific for CMV antigens.

The germline V gene encodes CDR1 SGHNT and CDR2 YYREEE (reference sequence). There are 16 residues in the CDR3. The V segment lost 4 bases and the J segment 0 bases; nucleotides outside the gene matches: 7. The chain employs TRBV5-4 and TRBJ2-1, with 7 bases aligning to TRBD2. The receptor's source is a woman younger than 45 in good health and CMV-seropositive. Sequencing used PBMCs. The CDR3 loop reads CASSLGRPNSYNEQFF. CDR3 sequence (DNA): TGTGCCAGCAGCCTCGGGAGGCCCAACTCCTACAATGAGCAGTTCTTC.